This record covers a single T cell receptor beta chain. This entry is derived from a study of blood T cell repertoires in COVID-19. In the study overall: Sources were T cells, B-cell-depleted T cells, or PBMCs; the material itself was cDNA or gDNA.

Germline V lookup: CDR1 MNHEY, CDR2 SMNVEV (reference sequence). The CDR3 runs 15 residues. V shed 5 bases and J shed 0 bases, with 10 bases lying between them. Original handling: Researchers report that nucleated cell counts were estimated from reference gene primer amplification. Profiled with immunoSEQ multiplex PCR; TCRdb holds only in-frame clones, not every one. V and J calls plus clone size are reproduced from that table; the DNA served to infer D and trimming. The sample consists of some 240,000 clones, over 75% of them appearing once. Patients in Seattle were enrolled during active infection, then followed longitudinally.

This TCR derives from a woman between 65 and 79 years old with COVID-19, enrolled during active disease. The sequencing sample was made of peripheral blood. The chain couples TRBV27 to TRBJ2-2, with a weak D call TRBD2 (5 bases). CDR3 region: CASSIGGTNTGELFF. The CDR3 DNA follows: TGTGCCAGCAGTATTGGAGGAACGAACACCGGGGAGCTGTTTTTT.